This T cell receptor (beta chain) came from a study of blood T cell repertoires in COVID-19. Study-wide background: Samples of COVID-19 (acute and convalescent) were obtained from the United States, Italy and Spain.

In the authors' workflow: By means of reference gene primer amplification, nucleated cell counts were estimated. Method: immunoSEQ multiplex PCR; TCRdb's copy keeps in-frame clones and lacks some. V, J and clone size derive from that table, while D and trimming were established from the DNA sequence. The data contain around 25,000 clones, around 79% of them seen just once; the ten biggest clones take up roughly 16%. J lost 6 bases, V lost 2 bases, and 0 bases had no gene match. Germline V lookup: CDR1 MNHNS, CDR2 SASEGT. There are 12 residues in the CDR3. Source material: peripheral blood. The chain employs TRBV6-1 and TRBJ1-2, with 7 bases lining up with TRBD1. The sequence was obtained from an elderly man with active or convalescent COVID-19. The CDR3 reads CASSEQGDGYTF. CDR3 in DNA: TGTGCCAGCAGTGAACAGGGGGATGGCTACACCTTC.